A single sample gave rise to the 26 T cell receptor beta chains below, sequenced in a study of cytomegalovirus exposure and HLA in healthy donors. The PCR contained 60 Vbeta and 13 Jbeta primers. Repertoires were generated with immunoSEQ multiplex PCR, while TCRdb's copy carries only in-frame clones and drops some. This table has roughly 160,000 clones, roughly 77% appearing once. Sequencing was done on a sample of PBMCs. These receptors all stem from a woman aged 45-65 years in good health and CMV-seropositive.

The CDR3 DNA reads as TGTGCCAGCATCCTAATCGGAGGGGATCAGCCCCAGCATTTT. It codes for CASILIGGDQPQHF. The chain carries TRBV28 and TRBJ1-5; TRBD1 might be the D (5 bases). Germline loops: CDR1 MDHEN, CDR2 SYDVKM. V shed 7 bases and J shed 5 bases, with 15 bases lying between them. This CDR3 spans 14 amino acids.

The V gene is TRBV7-2, the J gene TRBJ1-1; possible D gene TRBD1, 6 bases. CDR1 and CDR2 (germline): SGHTA, FQGNSA. With 5 bases removed from V and 2 bases from J, the gap between germline ends came to 15 bases. CDR3 size: 15 residues. The CDR3 sequence is CASSRKGGSNTEAFF. The CDR3 DNA follows: TGTGCCAGCAGCCGGAAGGGGGGGTCTAACACTGAAGCTTTCTTT.

The gene calls are TRBV6-5 and TRBJ2-5; D might be TRBD1 (6 bases). Germline V lookup: CDR1 MNHEY, CDR2 SVGAGI. The CDR3 has 14 residues. The V and J ends lost 8 bases and 6 bases respectively, with 19 bases between them. In DNA form, the CDR3 reads TGTGCCAGCCGACTCTCGAGACAGGAAAAGACCCAGTACTTC. Translation: CASRLSRQEKTQYF.

V and J are TRBV7-6 and TRBJ2-5; TRBD1 agrees at 7 bases. From germline, CDR1 is SGHVS and CDR2 FNYEAQ. The CDR3 has 16 residues. The ends lost 3 bases at V and 1 base at J; junction bases unmatched: 8. The CDR3: CASSFSTGTIQETQYF. The CDR3 nucleotides are TGTGCCAGCAGCTTCTCGACAGGGACAATCCAAGAGACCCAGTACTTC.

This clone was recorded a few times. The chain combines TRBV18 with TRBJ2-7, with a tentative D call TRBD1 (6 bases). The CDR3 covers 14 residues. Trimming left V 0 bases short and J 2 bases short, with 8 bases between. Germline CDR1 is KGHSH and CDR2 is LQKENI. Written as DNA, the CDR3 is TGTGCCAGCTCACCACCGACAGGAACCTACGAGCAGTACTTC. Its protein product is CASSPPTGTYEQYF.

This chain links TRBV2 with TRBJ1-4; D is uncertain. V was shortened by 6 bases and J by 8 bases, with 16 bases between the two germline ends. From germline, CDR1 is SNHLY and CDR2 FYNNEI. There are 14 residues in the CDR3. CDR3 loop: CASRTGLTGEKLFF. The CDR3 region has the DNA TGTGCCAGCAGGACGGGCCTCACGGGGGAAAAACTGTTTTTT.

The chain links TRBV19 to TRBJ2-6; 8 bases line up with TRBD1. The germline CDR1 and CDR2 sequences are LNHDA and SQIVND (reference sequence). The CDR3 is 21 residues long. V was clipped by 4 bases and J by 0 bases; unmatched bases: 17. As DNA, the CDR3 is TGTGCCAGTAGTAGGGGTGGGTGGGGGGCAGGGGGCCTCTCTGGGGCCAACGTCCTGACTTTC. Protein product: CASSRGGWGAGGLSGANVLTF.

This clone occurred a few times. This chain connects TRBV5-4 to TRBJ2-7; no clear D. Germline values: CDR1 SGHNT, CDR2 YYREEE (reference sequence). Trimming pared 4 bases from V and 2 bases from J, leaving 13 bases between. The CDR3 sequence is 14 residues long. The DNA of the CDR3 is TGTGCCAGCAGCGCGGCGGTGGAAACCTACGAGCAGTACTTC. This codes for CASSAAVETYEQYF.

The chain is built from TRBV29-1 and TRBJ1-5, with TRBD1 as a possible D gene (6 bases). CDR1 and CDR2 from the germline V gene are SQVTM and ANQGSEA. Between the trimmed V and J ends, which lost 6 bases and 8 bases, there was a span of 23 bases. The CDR3 extends over 15 amino acids. As DNA, the CDR3 is TGCAGCGTCACGATCTTAGATGGGGGCTTGGAGCCCCAGCATTTT. Its translation: CSVTILDGGLEPQHF. Supplemented by reference TRBV29-1 and TRBJ1-5, the full variable domain reads SAVISQKPSRDICQRGTSLTIQCQVDSQVTMMFWYRQQPGQSLTLIATANQGSEATYESGFVIDKFPISRPNLTFSTLTVSNMSPEDSSIYLCSVTILDGGLEPQHFGDGTRLSIL.

V and J are TRBV7-2 and TRBJ1-5; 8 nucleotides match TRBD1. CDR1 and CDR2 (germline): SGHTA, FQGNSA. Trimming cost V 5 bases and J 7 bases; bases outside gene matches: 13. CDR3 size: 16 residues. CDR3 coding DNA: TGTGCCAGCAGCCCACACCCGGACAGGGTTGACCAGCCCCAGCATTTT. It codes for CASSPHPDRVDQPQHF.

This chain connects TRBV5-1 to TRBJ2-7; 7 nucleotides agree with TRBD1. Trimming took 0 bases from V and 4 from J; bases not matched to a gene: 7. Germline lookup yields CDR1 SGHRS and CDR2 YFSETQ. The CDR3 is 15 amino acids. In DNA form, the CDR3 reads TGCGCCAGCAGCTTGGCGACAGGGATCGGATACGAGCAGTACTTC. It codes for CASSLATGIGYEQYF.

J is TRBJ2-7 and V is TRBV5-1, with TRBD1 as a possible D gene (6 bases). Trimming took off 2 bases at V and 7 bases at J, with 16 bases between the two ends. Germline V gene sequence: CDR1 SGHRS, CDR2 YFSETQ. This CDR3 has 14 residues. CDR3 sequence: CASSFPQGSREQYF. CDR3 sequence (DNA): TGCGCCAGCAGCTTCCCACAGGGTTCGAGGGAGCAGTACTTC.

The J gene is TRBJ2-7, the V gene TRBV5-4; D may be TRBD1 (6 bases). V was trimmed by 2 bases and J by 7 bases, leaving 13 bases between them. Germline V CDR1 and CDR2: SGHNT, YYREEE (reference sequence). The CDR3 runs 13 residues. CDR3: CASSLDRSGEQYF. The CDR3 region has the DNA TGTGCCAGCAGCTTAGACAGGTCTGGGGAGCAGTACTTC.

This clone occurred once. The V and J genes are TRBV7-9 and TRBJ1-4, with D hard to call. The CDR3 contains 14 residues. Germline CDR1 and CDR2: SEHNR and FQNEAQ (reference sequence). Trimming pared 3 bases from V and 6 bases from J, leaving 11 bases between. CDR3 sequence reads: CASSFLRVDEKLFF. CDR3 bases: TGTGCCAGCAGCTTTCTGCGGGTTGATGAAAAACTGTTTTTT.

The chain carries TRBV28 and TRBJ1-2; D might be TRBD1 (6 bases). The germline gives CDR1 MDHEN, CDR2 SYDVKM. Trimming took off 2 bases at V and 3 bases at J, with 13 bases between the two ends. CDR3 length: 15 amino acids. The CDR3 nucleotides read TGTGCCAGCAGTTTAGGCGGGGGGGCGGACTATGGCTACACCTTC. Its translation: CASSLGGGADYGYTF.

CDR3 sequence (DNA): TGTGCCATCAGTGAGAGGAACGGGAAAAATGAGCAGTTCTTC. Protein: CAISERNGKNEQFF. This chain joins TRBV10-3 and TRBJ2-1; D perhaps matches TRBD2 (5 bases). Germline loops: CDR1 ENHRY, CDR2 SYGVKD. The CDR3 sequence is 14 residues long. V was pared by 2 bases and J by 7 bases, with 12 bases between.

The V and J genes are TRBV28 and TRBJ1-5; weak D call: TRBD1 (5 bases). Germline CDR1 reads MDHEN; CDR2 reads SYDVKM. The CDR3 is 15 residues long. Trimming stripped 0 bases from V and 4 bases from J, with 10 bases between. The CDR3 DNA reads TGTGCCAGCAGTTTATGGGGGAGGGGTAATCAGCCCCAGCATTTT. It translates to CASSLWGRGNQPQHF.

This clone occurred a few times. This chain links TRBV18 with TRBJ2-6, with 8 bases fitting TRBD1. After removal of 6 bases from V and 0 bases from J, the junction contained 7 bases not matched to a gene. This CDR3 contains 17 residues. The germline gives CDR1 KGHSH, CDR2 LQKENI. The CDR3 DNA reads as TGTGCCAGCTCCAAAGGACAGGGCCTCTCTGGGGCCAACGTCCTGACTTTC. This encodes CASSKGQGLSGANVLTF.

This chain connects TRBV28 to TRBJ2-4, with 8 bases aligning to TRBD2. Losses at the gene ends were 7 bases for V and 6 bases for J; bases not matched to a gene: 5. In germline, CDR1 is MDHEN, CDR2 SYDVKM. This CDR3 spans 13 amino acids. For the CDR3, the DNA is TGTGCCAGCATTAGTCGGGGGGGAAACATTCAGTACTTC. This sequence encodes CASISRGGNIQYF.

The chain links TRBV4-3 to TRBJ1-5, with a weak D call TRBD1 (6 bases). This CDR3 comprises 16 residues. Germline V gives CDR1 LGHNA, CDR2 YSLEER. Trimming removed 0 bases from V and 6 bases from J, with 15 bases in between. The CDR3 DNA is TGCGCCAGCAGCCAAGACGCAGGAGGGGGGGGTCAGCCCCAGCATTTT. It encodes CASSQDAGGGGQPQHF.

This clone appeared once. The chain couples TRBV18 to TRBJ2-3, with TRBD2 matching over 10 bases. The trim removed 3 bases at V and 5 bases at J, leaving 8 bases unmatched. The CDR3 consists of 16 residues. The germline V gene encodes CDR1 KGHSH and CDR2 LQKENI. The CDR3 spells CASSPRTSGAGDTQYF. The CDR3, as DNA: TGTGCCAGCTCACCGCGGACTAGCGGAGCAGGAGATACGCAGTATTTT. The whole variable domain, filled in from reference TRBV18 and TRBJ2-3, reads NAGVMQNPRHLVRRRGQEARLRCSPMKGHSHVYWYRQLPEEGLKFMVYLQKENIIDESGMPKERFSAEFPKEGPSILRIQQVVRGDSAAYFCASSPRTSGAGDTQYFGPGTRLTVL.

This clone was seen just once. This chain links TRBV5-4 with TRBJ2-3, with 7 bases that match TRBD1. Losses at the gene ends were 0 bases for V and 2 bases for J; bases not matched to a gene: 3. The CDR3 contains 15 residues. The germline V gene encodes CDR1 SGHNT and CDR2 YYREEE (reference sequence). The CDR3 region has the DNA TGTGCCAGCAGCTTGGAGGGACAGAACACAGATACGCAGTATTTT. Its translation is CASSLEGQNTDTQYF.

The V gene is TRBV2, the J gene TRBJ1-5, with 7 nucleotides matching TRBD1. V lost 4 bases to trimming and J lost 2 bases; unmatched junction nucleotides: 5. From germline, CDR1 is SNHLY and CDR2 FYNNEI. The CDR3 is 15 residues long. CDR3 amino acids: CASSAEGARNQPQHF. CDR3 in DNA: TGTGCCAGCAGTGCGGAGGGGGCGCGCAATCAGCCCCAGCATTTT.

The chain couples TRBV5-1 to TRBJ1-1; the D is unclear. The ends were cut back, 2 bases at V and 3 bases at J, with 11 bases in the middle. This CDR3 spans 14 amino acids. In germline, CDR1 is SGHRS, CDR2 YFSETQ. The CDR3 sequence is CASSFGRTDTEAFF. In nucleotides, the CDR3 is TGCGCCAGCAGCTTTGGGAGGACCGACACTGAAGCTTTCTTT.

This chain connects TRBV7-9 to TRBJ2-3, with 15 positions matching TRBD2. This CDR3 region has 16 residues. Germline-derived CDR1 and CDR2 are SEHNR and FQNEAQ (reference sequence). The J segment lost 6 bases and the V segment lost 3 bases, leaving 4 bases of the junction unmatched. CDR3 coding DNA: TGTGCCAGCAGCTTTTCGGGACTAGCGGGAGGCGATACGCAGTATTTT. Translated, it gives CASSFSGLAGGDTQYF. Combining the CDR3 with reference TRBV7-9 and TRBJ2-3 gives the whole variable domain DTGVSQNPRHKITKRGQNVTFRCDPISEHNRLYWYRQTLGQGPEFLTYFQNEAQLEKSRLLSDRFSAERPKGSFSTLEIQRTEQGDSAMYLCASSFSGLAGGDTQYFGPGTRLTVL.

This chain joins TRBV7-2 and TRBJ2-1; 9 bases agree with TRBD2. In germline, CDR1 is SGHTA, CDR2 FQGNSA. The CDR3 spans 19 residues. Germline trimming cut 0 bases from V and 6 bases from J; bases unmatched to any gene: 15. CDR3 amino acids: CASSLASRGRARILNEQFF. The CDR3 nucleotides read TGTGCCAGCAGCTTAGCGTCGCGCGGGAGGGCCCGGATCCTCAATGAGCAGTTCTTC.